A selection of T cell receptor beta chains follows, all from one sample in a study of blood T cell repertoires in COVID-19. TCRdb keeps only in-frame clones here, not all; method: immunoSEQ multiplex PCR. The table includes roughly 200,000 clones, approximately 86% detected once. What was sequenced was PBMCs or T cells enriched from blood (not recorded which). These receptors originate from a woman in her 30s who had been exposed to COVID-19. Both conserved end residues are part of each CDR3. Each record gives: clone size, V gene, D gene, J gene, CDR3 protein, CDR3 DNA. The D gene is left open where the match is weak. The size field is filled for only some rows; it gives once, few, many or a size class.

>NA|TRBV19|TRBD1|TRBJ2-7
CASKISGTGTYEQYF
TGTGCCAGTAAGATCTCCGGGACAGGGACCTACGAGCAGTACTTC
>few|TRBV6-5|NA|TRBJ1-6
CASSIAQGSPLHF
TGTGCCAGCAGTATCGCCCAGGGCTCACCCCTCCACTTT
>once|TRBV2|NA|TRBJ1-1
CAIQKGTAGTEAFF
TGTGCCATCCAGAAAGGGACGGCGGGGACTGAAGCTTTCTTT
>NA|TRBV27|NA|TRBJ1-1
CASSSIYRDLSTEAFF
TGTGCCAGCAGTTCCATTTACAGGGATCTGAGCACTGAAGCTTTCTTT
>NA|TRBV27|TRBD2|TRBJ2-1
CASSWRGGLSYNEQFF
TGTGCCAGCAGTTGGCGGGGGGGTCTCTCCTACAATGAGCAGTTCTTC
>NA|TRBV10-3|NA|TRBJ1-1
CAIRTGNLNTEAFF
TGTGCCATCAGGACCGGGAATTTGAACACTGAAGCTTTCTTT
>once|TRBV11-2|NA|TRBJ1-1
CASSLLGTGTEAFF
TGTGCCAGCAGCTTATTAGGGACTGGCACTGAAGCTTTCTTT
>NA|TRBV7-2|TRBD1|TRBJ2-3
CASSLFGTGGTDTQYF
TGTGCCAGCAGCTTATTCGGGACAGGGGGCACAGATACGCAGTATTTT
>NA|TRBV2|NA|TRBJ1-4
CASSETGQRGEKLFF
TGTGCCAGCAGTGAAACTGGCCAGAGAGGTGAAAAACTGTTTTTT
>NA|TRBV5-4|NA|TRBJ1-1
CASSLDAGRTEAFF
TGTGCCAGCAGCTTGGATGCGGGAAGGACTGAAGCTTTCTTT
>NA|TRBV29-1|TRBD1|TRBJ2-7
CSVHLLPGQGNSYEQYF
TGCAGCGTTCACCTCTTGCCGGGACAGGGCAACTCCTACGAGCAGTACTTC
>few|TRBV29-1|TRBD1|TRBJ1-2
CSVDDQGDYGYTF
TGCAGCGTTGATGATCAGGGGGACTATGGCTACACCTTC
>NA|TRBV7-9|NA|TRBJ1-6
CASSATWGDAYNSPLHF
TGTGCCAGCAGCGCCACCTGGGGGGATGCCTATAATTCACCCCTCCACTTT
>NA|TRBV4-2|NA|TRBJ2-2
CASSQEAYNTGELFF
TGTGCCAGCAGCCAAGAAGCCTACAACACCGGGGAGCTGTTTTTT
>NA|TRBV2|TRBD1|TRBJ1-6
CASSETGDSPLHF
TGTGCCAGCAGTGAGACAGGGGATTCACCCCTCCACTTT
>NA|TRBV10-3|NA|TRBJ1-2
CAISGNRVINYGYTF
TGTGCCATCAGTGGGAACAGGGTGATAAACTATGGCTACACCTTC
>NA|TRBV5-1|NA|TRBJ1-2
CASGGTGYGYTF
TGCGCCAGCGGGGGGACGGGATATGGCTACACCTTC
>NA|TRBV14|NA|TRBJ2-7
CASNNRDLTYEQYF
TGTGCCAGCAACAACAGGGATCTCACCTACGAGCAGTACTTC
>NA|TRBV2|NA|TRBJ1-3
CASSEAGASPGNTIYF
TGTGCCAGCAGTGAAGCGGGGGCTTCCCCTGGAAACACCATATATTTT
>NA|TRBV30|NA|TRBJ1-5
CAGWAGGNQPQHF
TGTGCCGGGTGGGCAGGGGGCAATCAGCCCCAGCATTTT
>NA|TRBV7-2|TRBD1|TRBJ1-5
CASSLGRDRGHQPQHF
TGTGCCAGCAGCTTAGGCCGGGACAGGGGGCATCAGCCCCAGCATTTT
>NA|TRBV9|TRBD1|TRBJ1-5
CASSTEGQGGPQHF
TGTGCCAGCAGCACAGAGGGACAGGGTGGGCCCCAGCATTTT
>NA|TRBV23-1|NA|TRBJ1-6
CASSHRTVGVSPLHF
TGCGCCAGCAGTCACCGGACAGTGGGAGTTTCACCCCTCCACTTT
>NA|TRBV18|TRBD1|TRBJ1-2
CASSRKSGTGTIVTF
TGTGCCAGCTCGAGGAAGTCAGGGACAGGGACTATAGTCACCTTC
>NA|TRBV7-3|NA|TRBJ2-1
CASSLTSSYNEQFF
TGTGCCAGCAGCTTAACGAGCTCCTACAATGAGCAGTTCTTC
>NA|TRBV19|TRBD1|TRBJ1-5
CASSIIGGITNQPQHF
TGTGCCAGTAGTATTATAGGGGGCATCACAAATCAGCCCCAGCATTTT
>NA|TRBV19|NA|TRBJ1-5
CASSIPGGKPQHF
TGTGCCAGTAGTATCCCGGGGGGTAAGCCCCAGCATTTT
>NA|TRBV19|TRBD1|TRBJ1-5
CASRPQGSNQPQHF
TGTGCCAGTAGGCCACAGGGGAGCAATCAGCCCCAGCATTTT
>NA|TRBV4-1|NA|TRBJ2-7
CASSGLHRTDQSSYEQYF
TGCGCCAGCAGCGGACTCCATAGGACCGATCAGAGCTCCTACGAGCAGTACTTC
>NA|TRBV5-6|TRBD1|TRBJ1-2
CASSLGTELGYTF
TGTGCCAGCAGCTTAGGGACAGAACTCGGCTACACCTTC
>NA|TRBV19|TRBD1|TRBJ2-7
CARGQGPSGYF
TGTGCCAGAGGACAGGGGCCAAGCGGGTACTTC
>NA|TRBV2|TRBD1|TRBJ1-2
CASSYSGTGFDGYTF
TGTGCCAGCAGTTACTCCGGGACAGGTTTCGATGGCTACACCTTC
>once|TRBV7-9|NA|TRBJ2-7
CASSSPPGFHSYEQYF
TGTGCCAGCAGCTCCCCGCCGGGGTTCCATTCCTACGAGCAGTACTTC
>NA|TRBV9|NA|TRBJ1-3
CASSVGRQPSGNTIYF
TGTGCCAGCAGCGTAGGTCGACAGCCCTCTGGAAACACCATATATTTT
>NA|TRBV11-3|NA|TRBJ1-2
CASSLRGAYGYTF
TGTGCCAGCAGCTTACGGGGGGCCTATGGCTACACCTTC
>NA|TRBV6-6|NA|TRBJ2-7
CASSYLLAPYEQYF
TGTGCCAGCAGTTACCTCTTAGCTCCCTACGAGCAGTACTTC
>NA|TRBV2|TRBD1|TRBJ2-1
CASSATGGAYNEQFF
TGTGCCAGCAGTGCTACAGGGGGCGCGTACAATGAGCAGTTCTTC
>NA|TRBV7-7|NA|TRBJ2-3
CASSFMGENTQYF
TGTGCTAGCAGCTTTATGGGAGAAAATACGCAGTATTTT
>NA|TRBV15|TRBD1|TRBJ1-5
CATSRDPDRDLQPQHF
TGTGCCACCAGCAGAGACCCGGACAGGGACCTTCAGCCCCAGCATTTT
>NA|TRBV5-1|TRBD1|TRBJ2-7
CASSFQGAVEQYF
TGCGCCAGCAGCTTCCAGGGGGCGGTTGAGCAGTACTTC
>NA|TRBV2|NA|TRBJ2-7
CASSKVSGVRDEQYF
TGTGCCAGCAGTAAAGTATCGGGGGTACGAGACGAGCAGTACTTC
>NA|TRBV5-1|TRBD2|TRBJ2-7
CASSWREGPTYEQYF
TGCGCCAGCAGCTGGCGGGAGGGACCAACCTACGAGCAGTACTTC
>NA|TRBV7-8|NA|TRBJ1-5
CASSLGAGPLQPQHF
TGTGCCAGCAGCTTAGGGGCGGGGCCCCTCCAGCCCCAGCATTTT
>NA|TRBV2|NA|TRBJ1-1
CASSERSGITEAFF
TGTGCCAGCAGTGAAAGGTCAGGAATTACTGAAGCTTTCTTT
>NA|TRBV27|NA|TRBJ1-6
CASSPSTGDSPLHF
TGTGCCAGCAGTCCGTCGACGGGAGATTCACCCCTCCACTTT
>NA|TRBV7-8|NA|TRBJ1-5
CASSLGVRINQPQHF
TGTGCCAGCAGCTTAGGAGTCAGGATCAATCAGCCCCAGCATTTT
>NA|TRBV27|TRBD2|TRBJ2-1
CASSSTTGGYNEQFF
TGTGCCAGCAGTTCGACCACGGGGGGCTACAATGAGCAGTTCTTC
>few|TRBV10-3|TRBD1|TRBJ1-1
CAISQGANTEAFF
TGTGCCATCTCCCAGGGGGCCAACACTGAAGCTTTCTTT
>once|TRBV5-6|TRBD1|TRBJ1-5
CASSLSQGAWNSNQPQHF
TGTGCCAGCAGCTTGAGTCAGGGGGCCTGGAATAGCAATCAGCCCCAGCATTTT
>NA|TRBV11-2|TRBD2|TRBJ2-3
CASSEGGGAIDTQYF
TGTGCCAGCAGCGAAGGCGGGGGGGCGATAGATACGCAGTATTTT
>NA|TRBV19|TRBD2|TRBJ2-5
CASSNMGGETQYF
TGTGCCAGCAGCAACATGGGGGGGGAGACCCAGTACTTC
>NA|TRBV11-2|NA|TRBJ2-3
CASSSTDTQYF
TGTGCCAGCAGCTCAACAGATACGCAGTATTTT
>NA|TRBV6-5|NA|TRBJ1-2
CASSYGGQNYGYTF
TGTGCCAGCAGTTACGGCGGGCAGAACTATGGCTACACCTTC
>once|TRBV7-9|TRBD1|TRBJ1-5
CASSQTGRNQPQHF
TGTGCCAGCAGCCAGACAGGGAGAAATCAGCCCCAGCATTTT
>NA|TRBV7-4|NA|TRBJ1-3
CASSPGLSGNTIYF
TGTGCCAGCAGCCCGGGTCTCTCTGGAAACACCATATATTTT